The rows below give T cell receptor beta chains drawn from one sample of a study of follicular helper T cells after annual influenza vaccination. Measured with immunoSEQ multiplex PCR; TCRdb has only the in-frame clones, and not every one. In the table there are 4,000 to 5,500 clones, 65% to 85% of which are singletons. Specimen: CXCR5+ CD38- circulating T follicular helper cells from blood, collected 7 days after influenza vaccination. Receptors were obtained from an adult who received the influenza vaccine. Each CDR3 is given without its conserved first and last residue. The order of the fields is J gene, V gene, CDR3 protein.

J gene: TRBJ2-5; V gene: TRBV19; CDR3 protein: ASSGTSFETQY
J gene: TRBJ2-7; V gene: TRBV15; CDR3 protein: ATSRSIGEQY
J gene: TRBJ1-2; V gene: TRBV6-1; CDR3 protein: ASRQYRGSDYGYT
J gene: TRBJ2-1; V gene: TRBV7-9; CDR3 protein: ASSLVGSPRQF
J gene: TRBJ2-1; V gene: TRBV5-6; CDR3 protein: ASSSPSGSSGYNEQF
J gene: TRBJ1-3; V gene: TRBV14; CDR3 protein: ASSQDSRTWTGNTIY
J gene: TRBJ2-2; V gene: TRBV10-3; CDR3 protein: AISESDRGKTGELF
J gene: TRBJ2-2; V gene: TRBV28; CDR3 protein: ASSFVTFNTGELF
J gene: TRBJ1-2; V gene: TRBV4-1; CDR3 protein: ASSQGAGFWYGYT
J gene: TRBJ1-4; V gene: TRBV28; CDR3 protein: ASSRDRKLF
J gene: TRBJ2-7; V gene: TRBV5-1; CDR3 protein: ASSRTAAAYEQY
J gene: TRBJ2-7; V gene: TRBV4-3; CDR3 protein: ASSQRGAYEQY
J gene: TRBJ2-7; V gene: TRBV7-9; CDR3 protein: ASSFSTGGYEQY
J gene: TRBJ2-3; V gene: TRBV18; CDR3 protein: ASSPDFTDTQY
J gene: TRBJ2-5; V gene: TRBV7-8; CDR3 protein: ASSRQGSHQETQY
J gene: TRBJ1-2; V gene: TRBV5-1; CDR3 protein: ASSLSVADRTNPYGYT
J gene: TRBJ1-1; V gene: TRBV7-9; CDR3 protein: ASSVNRGTEAF
J gene: TRBJ1-4; V gene: TRBV7-8; CDR3 protein: ASSPWVGEKLF
J gene: TRBJ1-2; V gene: TRBV15; CDR3 protein: ATSRGEGPSNGYT
J gene: TRBJ2-7; V gene: TRBV5-5; CDR3 protein: ASSQGLAVEQY
J gene: TRBJ1-1; V gene: TRBV5-1; CDR3 protein: ASSLNQGYTEAF
J gene: TRBJ2-3; V gene: TRBV5-6; CDR3 protein: ASSWRHRGGPDTQY
J gene: TRBJ1-2; V gene: TRBV7-3; CDR3 protein: ASSSGQGGSGYT
J gene: TRBJ1-4; V gene: TRBV7-8; CDR3 protein: ASSGRAGSGQTNEKLF
J gene: TRBJ2-3; V gene: TRBV6-7; CDR3 protein: ASKGMDTTDTQY
J gene: TRBJ2-7; V gene: TRBV12-5; CDR3 protein: ASGSQGKVQY
J gene: TRBJ2-7; V gene: TRBV9; CDR3 protein: ASSSGVDFSYEQY
J gene: TRBJ2-7; V gene: TRBV5-5; CDR3 protein: ASSFNPSGYEQY
J gene: TRBJ1-2; V gene: TRBV7-2; CDR3 protein: ASTTGTGYGYT
J gene: TRBJ2-3; V gene: TRBV9; CDR3 protein: ASSSVTDTQY
J gene: TRBJ2-2; V gene: TRBV4-1; CDR3 protein: ASSQELSYTGELF